The T cell receptor (beta chain) under discussion was sequenced for a study of lymphopenia after photon versus proton radiotherapy (dated by TCRdb to the late 2010s). About the study as a whole: The study compared the immunological effects of photon versus proton radiation therapy in patients with gastrointestinal tumors who developed high-grade lymphopenia. The 20 patients in the cohort had gastrointestinal tumors, were treated with either photon or proton therapy, and subsequently developed lymphopenia. The goal of the study was to characterize the differences between the two radiation modalities in how they affect the immune system. General conclusions and limits of the study: The authors looked at the survival association only in patients who died, and they framed better survival with proton therapy as a possibility rather than a demonstrated result. After the lymphocyte count nadir, repertoires from photon-treated patients showed oligoclonal expansion, particularly of CD8+ Temra cells, and this expansion drove the decline in diversity. During treatment, patients who received proton therapy stayed relatively stable, whereas patients who received photon therapy lost naive T cells and TCR diversity and gained effector/memory populations. Across the cohort, a larger post-nadir drop in TCR diversity was inversely correlated with overall survival time among patients who died.

This clone was counted once. Its antigen remains undetermined. No qualities accompany the bases; no much larger clone lies one base away. Receptor libraries were prepared by the immunoSEQ multiplex PCR assay. Deep sequencing of rearranged TCR beta loci, alongside multiparametric flow cytometry, was used to profile T cell repertoires. This immuneACCESS table, as held by TCRdb, lists in-frame sequences with V and J called but not all clones. Of the missing ones, under half trace to an unresolved V gene in checked studies; the others have no known cause. The sample yields 10,000 to 15,000 clones; more than 80% were counted once. Jointly, the top ten make up roughly 3.3% of the sample. CDR1 and CDR2 are drawn from the germline V gene: SGDLS, YYNGEE. From cysteine to phenylalanine, the CDR3 is 14 amino acids long. Only the CDR3 region is kept as DNA, spanning 42 bases read in frame from base 1. Between the V and J ends, shortened by 2 bases and 5 bases respectively, the junction contains 10 bases.

Recombination linked TRBV9 to TRBJ2-2; no D gene is confidently identified. Sequences were derived from peripheral blood, sampled from a patient treated with proton-based radiotherapy. This sequence was found in a man between 60 and 70 years old with pancreatic cancer. The CDR3 region reads CASSVGRDTGELFF. The sequenced DNA: TGTGCCAGCAGCGTGGGTAGGGATACCGGGGAGCTGTTTTTT.